This T cell receptor beta chain emerged from a study of T cell responses to AZD1222 COVID-19 vaccine. Profiled with immunoSEQ multiplex PCR; TCRdb holds only in-frame clones, not every one. Of approximately 140,000 clones listed, 91% are singletons. The CDR3 is 12 residues long. Trimming shortened V by 2 bases and J by 1 base, and 2 bases separated the two germline ends. CDR1 is LGHNT, CDR2 FRNRAP, per germline. V usage is TRBV12-5 and J usage is TRBJ1-1; D is uncertain. Sequencing was performed on peripheral blood, taken 28 days after the second AZD1222 dose. This receptor was taken from an adult who received the AZD1222 COVID-19 vaccine. CDR3 DNA sequence: TGTGCTAGTGGTTTGTGGAACACTGAAGCTTTCTTT. Residues: CASGLWNTEAFF.